Shown below are 8 T cell receptor beta chains from a single sample sequenced in a study of blood T cell repertoires in COVID-19. The table came from immunoSEQ multiplex PCR; TCRdb's copy has only in-frame clones and leaves some out. The repertoire holds approximately 160,000 clones, with roughly four fifths as singletons. The material sequenced was peripheral blood. Every receptor here comes from a human donor in a cohort sampled during active COVID-19.

This chain joins TRBV7-8 and TRBJ1-5; maybe TRBD1 (6 bases). There are 19 residues in the CDR3. Per germline, CDR1 SGHVS and CDR2 FQNEAQ. Trimming shortened V by 5 bases and J by 3 bases, and 26 bases separated the two germline ends. CDR3 sequence: CASSDIPWVGGDANQPQHF. The CDR3 bases are TGTGCCAGCAGCGACATCCCCTGGGTAGGGGGTGATGCCAATCAGCCCCAGCATTTT.

This clone occurred many times. The chain carries TRBV15 and TRBJ1-3; D remains unclear. This CDR3 has 15 residues. Germline CDR1 and CDR2: LNHNV and YYDKDF (reference sequence). V gave up 0 bases and J gave up 2 bases, with 8 bases separating them. The CDR3 coding sequence is TGTGCCACCAGCAGAGATCGAGGGCCTGGAAACACCATATATTTT. The encoded protein is CATSRDRGPGNTIYF.

The rearrangement joins TRBV5-1 to TRBJ1-1; a weak D match, TRBD1 (6 bases). Germline V gene sequence: CDR1 SGHRS, CDR2 YFSETQ. This CDR3 contains 15 residues. V was trimmed by 6 bases and J by 2 bases, leaving 17 bases between them. The CDR3 sequence: CASNRPGGPNTEAFF. The CDR3 DNA sequence: TGCGCCAGCAACCGCCCGGGGGGGCCAAACACTGAAGCTTTCTTT.

The genes are TRBV7-3 and TRBJ2-1, with 7 positions matching TRBD2. The CDR3 extends over 15 amino acids. V lost 2 bases, J lost 1 base, and 2 bases stayed unmatched. Germline CDR1 is SGHTA and CDR2 is FQGTGA. Here the CDR3 reads CASSLLGGSYNEQFF. The CDR3 DNA reads as TGTGCCAGCAGCTTATTGGGGGGGTCCTACAATGAGCAGTTCTTC.

This clone has more than one count but fewer than ten. The chain is built from TRBV19 and TRBJ2-7; a weak D match, TRBD1 (5 bases). Germline V CDR1 and CDR2: LNHDA, SQIVND (reference sequence). CDR3 length equals 14 residues. Trimming took 6 bases from V and 2 from J, leaving 14 bases between them. CDR3 nucleotides: TGTGCCAGTAGCCCGACGACAGTAACCTACGAGCAGTACTTC. Translation gives CASSPTTVTYEQYF.

V and J are TRBV19 and TRBJ1-3; TRBD1 might be the D (5 bases). Deletions cut 4 bases from V and 0 bases from J, with 10 bases between. This CDR3 comprises 15 residues. The germline gives CDR1 LNHDA, CDR2 SQIVND (reference sequence). CDR3 nucleotide sequence: TGTGCCAGTAGTACCCAGACAGTCTCTGGAAACACCATATATTTT. Its translation is CASSTQTVSGNTIYF.

The rearrangement uses TRBV27 and TRBJ2-7; tentative D call: TRBD2 (6 bases). The germline V gene has CDR1 MNHEY and CDR2 SMNVEV (reference sequence). The CDR3 loop spans 13 amino acids. With 0 bases removed from V and 3 bases from J, the gap between germline ends came to 6 bases. This CDR3 is CASSLSGGYEQYF. CDR3 nucleotides: TGTGCCAGCAGTTTATCGGGGGGCTACGAGCAGTACTTC.

The genes are TRBV7-2 and TRBJ1-4; TRBD1 might be the D (6 bases). CDR1 SGHTA and CDR2 FQGNSA come from the germline V gene. V dropped 4 bases and J dropped 5 bases, with 17 bases sitting between them. The length of the CDR3 is 16 residues. This CDR3 is CASSSFGAGTNEKLFF. The CDR3 DNA reads as TGTGCCAGCAGCTCTTTCGGGGCAGGGACAAATGAAAAACTGTTTTTT.